This T cell receptor (beta chain) was sequenced during a study of blood T cell repertoires in COVID-19. CDR1 and CDR2 from the germline V gene are SNHLY and FYNNEI. This CDR3 contains 16 residues. With V trimmed by 7 bases and J by 4 bases, 11 bases remained unmatched. TCRdb keeps only in-frame clones here, not all; method: immunoSEQ multiplex PCR. Here the sample spans around 300,000 clones, about nine tenths being singletons. The receptor comes from a woman in her thirties with COVID-19, enrolled during active disease. V usage is TRBV2 and J usage is TRBJ2-2; 8 bases fit TRBD2. Sequenced material: peripheral blood. The CDR3 sequence is CASTGPAGALTGELFF. As DNA, the CDR3 is TGTGCCAGCACCGGACCAGCGGGGGCCCTCACCGGGGAGCTGTTTTTT.